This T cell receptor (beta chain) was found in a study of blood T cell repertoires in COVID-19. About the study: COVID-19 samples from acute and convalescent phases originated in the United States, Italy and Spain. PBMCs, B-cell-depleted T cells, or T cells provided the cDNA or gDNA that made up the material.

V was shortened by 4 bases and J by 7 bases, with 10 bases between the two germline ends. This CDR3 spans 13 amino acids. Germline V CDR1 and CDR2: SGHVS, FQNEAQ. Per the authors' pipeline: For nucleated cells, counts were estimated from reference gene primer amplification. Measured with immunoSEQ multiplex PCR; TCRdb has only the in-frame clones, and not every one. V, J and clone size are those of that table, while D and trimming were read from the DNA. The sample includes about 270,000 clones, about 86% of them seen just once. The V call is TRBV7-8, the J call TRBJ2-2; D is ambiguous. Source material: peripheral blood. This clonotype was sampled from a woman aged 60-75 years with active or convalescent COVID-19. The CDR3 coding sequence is TGTGCCAGCAGCTCCCTCCCACTCGGGGAGCTGTTTTTT. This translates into CASSSLPLGELFF.